These T cell receptor beta chains were read from a single sample in a study of blood T cell repertoires in COVID-19. Assay: immunoSEQ multiplex PCR; the TCRdb copy retains only in-frame clones and omits some. The data hold some 170,000 clones, with roughly 90% observed a single time. What was sequenced was peripheral blood. The receptors come from a woman between 45 and 65 years old with acute or convalescent COVID-19. The CDR3 runs from the conserved cysteine through the conserved F or W. The D gene is left open where the match is weak. Where a row states a size, it is once, few, many or the class of an expanded clone; other rows omit it.

J gene | clone size | D gene | V gene | CDR3 DNA | CDR3 protein
TRBJ1-1 | . | TRBD1 | TRBV7-2 | TGTGCCAGCAGCTTGTCAGGGGGACTTGGCACTGAAGCTTTCTTT | CASSLSGGLGTEAFF
TRBJ2-2 | . | TRBD1 | TRBV5-1 | TGCGCCAGCACCTCGACAGGGGCGACCACCGGGGAGCTGTTTTTT | CASTSTGATTGELFF
TRBJ1-1 | . | . | TRBV21-1 | TGTGCCAGCAGCAAAGCCTCTGGACAGGGGTACACTGAAGCTTTCTTT | CASSKASGQGYTEAFF
TRBJ1-5 | . | . | TRBV30 | TGTGCCTGGAGTACGGAGGTCAGCAATCAGCCCCAGCATTTT | CAWSTEVSNQPQHF
TRBJ1-1 | . | . | TRBV7-2 | TGTGCCAGCAGCTTAAGCCTACCCACTGAAGCTTTCTTT | CASSLSLPTEAFF
TRBJ2-2 | once | . | TRBV7-9 | TGTGCCAGCAGCTTAATCCCGGGGTCCGGGGAGCTGTTTTTT | CASSLIPGSGELFF
TRBJ2-7 | . | . | TRBV19 | TGTGCCAGTAGTATGCGGCAGGGGGGTTACGAGCAGTACTTC | CASSMRQGGYEQYF
TRBJ1-3 | . | . | TRBV4-3 | TGCGCCAGCAGCCAAGATCTTTCGGAAGGGAGTCAAAACACCATATATTTT | CASSQDLSEGSQNTIYF
TRBJ1-5 | . | TRBD1 | TRBV2 | TGTGCCAGCAGTGAGGGGACAGCCTCAAGCGCCCATCAGCCCCAGCATTTT | CASSEGTASSAHQPQHF
TRBJ2-2 | . | TRBD2 | TRBV30 | TGTGCCTGGATAGGGACTAGCGGGAGAATAACCGGGGAGCTGTTTTTT | CAWIGTSGRITGELFF
TRBJ2-1 | . | TRBD1 | TRBV11-2 | TGTGCCAGCAGCCAGACAGGGGGCCGAAATGAGCAGTTCTTC | CASSQTGGRNEQFF
TRBJ2-3 | few | . | TRBV6-5 | TGTGCCAGCAGTAAAATGACAGCCACAGATACGCAGTATTTT | CASSKMTATDTQYF
TRBJ1-1 | . | TRBD1 | TRBV6-2/TRBV6-3 | TGTGCCAGCAGTGCACAGGGGAGGTGGCTGAACACTGAAGCTTTCTTT | CASSAQGRWLNTEAFF
TRBJ2-5 | . | TRBD1 | TRBV10-1 | TGCGCCAGCAGTGAGGCTACAGGGGCGGGAGAGACCCAGTACTTC | CASSEATGAGETQYF
TRBJ1-2 | . | . | TRBV11-2 | TGTGCCAGCAGCTTTAGTACGCTAGTAGGCTATGGCTACACCTTC | CASSFSTLVGYGYTF
TRBJ2-5 | . | . | TRBV7-6 | TGTGCCAGCAGCTTAGGGGAGGGGGTCCAAGAGACCCAGTACTTC | CASSLGEGVQETQYF
TRBJ2-1 | . | TRBD2 | TRBV12-5 | TGTGCTAGTGGTCTGTGGACTAGTTCTGATGAGCAGTTCTTC | CASGLWTSSDEQFF
TRBJ1-2 | . | . | TRBV16 | TGTGCCAGCAGCCAATCAGGACAAGGGGGAGAAAGCTACACCTTC | CASSQSGQGGESYTF
TRBJ2-1 | . | TRBD2 | TRBV18 | TGTGCCAGCTCACCCGGGGCGGGAGTGGGTGAGCAGTTCTTC | CASSPGAGVGEQFF
TRBJ1-4 | . | . | TRBV4-2 | TGTGCCAGCAGCCAAGAGAGGCAGCTTAATGAAAAACTGTTTTTT | CASSQERQLNEKLFF
TRBJ2-3 | . | TRBD2 | TRBV19 | TGTGCCAGTAGGTTAAGCGGGGCTCGCACAGATACGCAGTATTTT | CASRLSGARTDTQYF
TRBJ1-2 | . | . | TRBV21-1 | TGTGCCAGCAGCACTGGCAGGGGAGAGAACTATGGCTACACCTTC | CASSTGRGENYGYTF
TRBJ2-1 | . | TRBD2 | TRBV30 | TGTGCCTGGAGCCGGAGCGGGGGGACCTACAATGAGCAGTTCTTC | CAWSRSGGTYNEQFF
TRBJ1-5 | . | . | TRBV10-1 | TGCGCCAGCAGTCCCAACAGGGATCAGCCCCAGCATTTT | CASSPNRDQPQHF
TRBJ2-1 | many | . | TRBV5-1 | TGCGCCAGCAACCCACTGGGGGCGGATTACAATGAGCAGTTCTTC | CASNPLGADYNEQFF
TRBJ2-7 | once | TRBD1 | TRBV30 | TGTGCCTGGGAGTCCGGACAGGCTTACGAGCAGTACTTC | CAWESGQAYEQYF
TRBJ2-7 | . | . | TRBV11-3 | TGTGCCAGCAGCTTATCCGATCTAGGGCAGTACTTC | CASSLSDLGQYF
TRBJ2-7 | . | . | TRBV20-1 | TGCAGTGCGAGTGGGCTTACCTACGAGCAGTACTTC | CSASGLTYEQYF
TRBJ1-2 | . | TRBD1 | TRBV5-1 | TGCGCCAGCCAGACAGGGGGCAAGAATGGCTACACCTTC | CASQTGGKNGYTF
TRBJ2-3 | . | . | TRBV6-5 | TGTGCCAGCACCTACGGGGGTCCCGGAGATACGCAGTATTTT | CASTYGGPGDTQYF
TRBJ2-3 | . | TRBD2 | TRBV7-9 | TGTGCCAGCAGCTTAGGACTAGCGGGGGCGGGAGATACGCAGTATTTT | CASSLGLAGAGDTQYF
TRBJ2-1 | . | TRBD2 | TRBV11-2 | TGTGCCAGCAGCTTACAGACAGCGGGACTAGCTAACAATGAGCAGTTCTTC | CASSLQTAGLANNEQFF
TRBJ1-2 | once | . | TRBV24-1 | TGTGCCACCAGTGATTACAGGGAGTCGAATGGCTACACCTTC | CATSDYRESNGYTF
TRBJ1-1 | . | . | TRBV30 | TGTGCCTGGAGTGTAATTCGGGACACTGAAGCTTTCTTT | CAWSVIRDTEAFF
TRBJ1-1 | . | . | TRBV6-5 | TGTGCCAGCAGTTACAGGGCCGCGGGGGGCACTGAAGCTTTCTTT | CASSYRAAGGTEAFF
TRBJ1-1 | . | . | TRBV5-1 | TGCGCCAGCAGCTTAGGGGTAAACACTGAAGCTTTCTTT | CASSLGVNTEAFF
TRBJ1-2 | . | . | TRBV3-1/TRBV3-2 | TGTGCCAGCAGCCGCCGAACAGGATTCTATGGCTACACCTTC | CASSRRTGFYGYTF
TRBJ2-5 | . | . | TRBV4-1 | TGCGCCAGCAGCCCGACCACGGGAGAGACCCAGTACTTC | CASSPTTGETQYF
TRBJ2-7 | . | . | TRBV3-1/TRBV3-2 | TGTGCCAGCAGCCAGGACAGCAGAGCCTTGGGGCAGTACTTC | CASSQDSRALGQYF
TRBJ1-1 | . | . | TRBV7-6 | TGTGCCAGCAGCCGCTCCGGGACGGGAGGAACTGAAGCTTTCTTT | CASSRSGTGGTEAFF
TRBJ2-1 | . | TRBD2 | TRBV29-1 | TGCAGCGTTGAAGTTGGTCTAGCGGACAATGAGCAGTTCTTC | CSVEVGLADNEQFF
TRBJ2-7 | . | TRBD1 | TRBV7-6 | TGTGCCAGCAGTCCCCGGGGACAGGGGCCATACGAGCAGTACTTC | CASSPRGQGPYEQYF
TRBJ1-1 | once | . | TRBV5-1 | TGCGCCAGCAGCTTCGCGGGGGGTTGGGACACTGAAGCTTTCTTT | CASSFAGGWDTEAFF
TRBJ2-5 | . | TRBD2 | TRBV7-8 | TGTGCCAGCAGCCGCCATTATCTGGCGGGAGTTGCAGAGACCCAGTACTTC | CASSRHYLAGVAETQYF